This T cell receptor (beta chain) emerged from a study of somatic mutations in cytotoxic T cells in rheumatoid arthritis. Study context: Flow-sorting brought some V beta antibody-stained T-cell populations to nearly 100% purity, V beta1+ cells sequenced for TCRB among them.

Study-wide results and limits: The authors did not know the antigen targets of the expanded CD8+ clones.

Blood donors with median age roughly 58 years (range roughly 21-75), 55% female, served as healthy controls. Purity of the CD4+ and CD8+ cells, isolated by positive magnetic bead selection, was checked by flow cytometry. Concerning this clone: The antigen is unknown.

V lost 5 bases, J lost 8 bases, and 9 bases lay in between. Germline CDR1 is MGHRA and CDR2 is YSYEKL. CDR3 length equals 11 residues. TCRdb's table, derived via immunoSEQ multiplex PCR, lists solely in-frame clones and lacks some. The sample consists of around 24,000 clones, roughly 80% of them appearing once. This sequence originates from a man between 45 and 60 years old in good health. Sample: CD8+ T cells sorted from blood. This chain links TRBV4-1 with TRBJ1-2; no clear D gene. The CDR3 is CASSWGYGYTF. In DNA, the CDR3 is TGCGCCAGCAGCTGGGGATACGGCTACACCTTC.